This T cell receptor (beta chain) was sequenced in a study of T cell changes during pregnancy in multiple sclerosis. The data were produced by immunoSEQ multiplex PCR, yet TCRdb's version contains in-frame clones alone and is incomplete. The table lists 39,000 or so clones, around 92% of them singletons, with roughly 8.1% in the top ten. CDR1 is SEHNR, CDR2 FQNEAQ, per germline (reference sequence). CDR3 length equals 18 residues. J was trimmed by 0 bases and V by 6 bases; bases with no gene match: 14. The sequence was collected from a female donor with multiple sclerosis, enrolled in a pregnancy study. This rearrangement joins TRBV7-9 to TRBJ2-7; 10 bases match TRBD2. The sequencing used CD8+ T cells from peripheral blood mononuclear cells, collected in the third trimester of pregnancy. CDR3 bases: TGTGCCAGCAGTCCAGAGACTAGCGGGTCTACGAGCTCCTACGAGCAGTACTTC. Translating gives CASSPETSGSTSSYEQYF. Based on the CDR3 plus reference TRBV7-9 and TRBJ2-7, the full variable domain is DTGVSQNPRHKITKRGQNVTFRCDPISEHNRLYWYRQTLGQGPEFLTYFQNEAQLEKSRLLSDRFSAERPKGSFSTLEIQRTEQGDSAMYLCASSPETSGSTSSYEQYFGPGTRLTVT.